Listed below are T cell receptor beta chains from one sample, sequenced in a study of molecular identifiers for immune sequencing clone quantification. MiXCR was run by TCRdb on the PCR reads, yielding one entry per CDR3 protein. The data show about 63,000 distinct CDR3 sequences, about a fifth seen once. The sample was naive CD8+ T cells from blood, with Jurkat cell RNA spiked in. Receptor source: a human donor in good health. Some libraries in this study had Jurkat cell RNA spiked in. CDR3s leave out the opening cysteine and the closing phenylalanine or tryptophan.

v_call	j_call	cdr3_aa
TRBV5-1	TRBJ2-7	ASSLGAGTYEQY
TRBV5-1	TRBJ2-3	ASSLYPGPRAGPAAGGPDTQY
TRBV27	TRBJ2-2	ASSRLAKNTGELF
TRBV7-6	TRBJ2-7	ASSLALNPPSSGEQY
TRBV5-6	TRBJ2-7	ASSSVAEEQY
TRBV4-1	TRBJ2-1	ASSQGSSYNEQF
TRBV4-3	TRBJ2-3	ASSPGETSGTDTQY
TRBV4-1	TRBJ1-6	AGSQDRPGGFRSPLH
TRBV2	TRBJ2-3	ASNSPDVADTQY
TRBV30	TRBJ2-7	AWSAGLAVYEQY
TRBV7-8	TRBJ1-5	ASSLAGINQPQH
TRBV7-6	TRBJ2-2	ASSSGDGTGELF
TRBV3-1	TRBJ2-1	ASSQEWGTGQF
TRBV13	TRBJ2-5	ASSSLGLADPQETQY
TRBV14	TRBJ2-5	ASSPPGGQWGTQY
TRBV7-6	TRBJ2-4	ASSLEVGSLAKNIQY
TRBV12-3/TRBV12-4	TRBJ2-7	ASSLLGGEQY
TRBV14	TRBJ2-7	ASSHTGTTYEQY
TRBV7-9	TRBJ1-2	ASSLGQLYGYT
TRBV19	TRBJ2-7	ASSIADRPYEQY
TRBV4-1	TRBJ2-7	ASSDDGLSYEQY
TRBV27	TRBJ2-2	ASRLVGPGELF
TRBV19	TRBJ1-6	ASNQQGGNSPLH
TRBV20-1	TRBJ2-1	SARDLGLATTYNEQF
TRBV12-3/TRBV12-4	TRBJ2-1	ASSSSPGLDEQF
TRBV6-2/TRBV6-3	TRBJ1-2	ASSSTGGAYGYT
TRBV4-1	TRBJ2-1	ASSQGARGDEQF
TRBV7-3	TRBJ2-3	ASSLWVGTDTRY
TRBV18	TRBJ2-7	ANSPTTSYERY
TRBV7-9	TRBJ1-3	ASSLGPGGAGNTIY
TRBV4-1	TRBJ2-3	ASSQDPGLSVPDTQY
TRBV4-1	TRBJ1-5	ASSQVGDQPQH
TRBV4-1	TRBJ2-5	ASSPQPFQETQY
TRBV7-9	TRBJ2-5	ASVPEAWGQETQY
TRBV4-1	TRBJ2-7	ASSPGDNSYEQY
TRBV24-1	TRBJ2-1	ATSDPDSNEQF